This paragraph covers one T cell receptor (beta chain) sequence. This sample is drawn from a study of cytomegalovirus exposure and HLA in healthy donors. Vbeta (60) and Jbeta (13) primers were used in the PCR. TCRdb's copy holds only in-frame clones and misses some; the assay was immunoSEQ multiplex PCR. This table holds about 130,000 clones, over 60% found once. The CDR3 is 13 amino acids. CDR1 is MNHEY and CDR2 is SVGAGI in the germline V gene. Between the trimmed V and J ends, which lost 3 bases and 7 bases, there was a span of 10 bases. The source of this sequence is a man between 35 and 55 years old in good health and CMV-seronegative. The J gene is TRBJ1-5, the V gene TRBV6-5; D not certain. The sample consisted of PBMCs. In DNA, the CDR3 is TGTGCCAGCAGTTATAGGGAGGGCCAGCCCCAGCATTTT. It translates to CASSYREGQPQHF.